Included here is one TCR beta chain sequence, with context. The antigen is unknown. V was cut by 0 bases and J by 6 bases, with 7 bases left in between. Germline CDR1 and CDR2: SGHKS and YYEKEE (reference sequence). The CDR3 covers 13 residues. This sample is drawn from a study of a mutant IDH1 vaccine in newly diagnosed glioma. In the study overall: Treated patients, approximately 60% male and around 38% female, averaged about 40 years of age. Previous treatment comprised radiotherapy, temozolomide, or both, mostly both.

The data were produced by immunoSEQ multiplex PCR, yet TCRdb's version contains in-frame clones alone and is incomplete. The sample lists over 55,000 clones, 85% to 90% seen once, with approximately 4.2% in the top ten. Findings and limits, study-wide: With respect to changes in top peripheral T cell clonotypes, pseudoprogression seemed unrelated.

The time point here: week 5, during vaccination. A single vaccine dose contained 300 ug of mutant IDH1 20-mer peptide, and topical imiquimod was used with it. Astrocytomas found in donors were new, WHO grade 3 or 4, IDH1-mutant and ATRX-lost. This TCR came from a woman aged 40 to 55 with glioma. The chain employs TRBV5-5 and TRBJ1-5; D gene ambiguous. The sample consisted of PBMCs, taken from a glioma patient whose treatment included an IDH1 peptide vaccine. The CDR3 loop reads CASSLDTSQPQHF. In nucleotides, the CDR3 is TGTGCCAGCAGCTTGGACACAAGTCAGCCCCAGCATTTT. The variable domain in full, with the rest retrieved from reference TRBV5-5 and TRBJ1-5, is DAGVTQSPTHLIKTRGQQVTLRCSPISGHKSVSWYQQVLGQGPQFIFQYYEKEERGRGNFPDRFSARQFPNYSSELNVNALLLGDSALYLCASSLDTSQPQHFGDGTRLSIL.